This T cell receptor (beta chain) was sequenced for a study of breast tumors, draining lymph nodes, adjacent tissues. TCRdb re-analysed the multiplex PCR reads in MiXCR, keeping a single row per CDR3 protein. The sample lists 26,000 or so distinct CDR3 sequences; around 25% were seen once. Points from the study as a whole: Data only fit, rather than demonstrated, lymph node origin of most tumor T cells. Tumors had less TCR diversity than lymph nodes, more than nontumor tissue.

The V end lost 0 bases, the J end lost 1 base, and 4 bases lay between the germline ends. CDR3 length equals 14 residues. Germline CDR1 reads SGHTS; CDR2 reads YDEGEE. This clonotype came up many times. Its antigen is as yet unknown. The TCR originated in a female donor with breast cancer. Some clones in this sample may be carry-over from other donors' samples. The rearrangement joins TRBV5-8 to TRBJ2-2; D not certain. The sample was breast tumor tissue. CDR3 sequence reads: CASSLEGNTGELFF. In nucleotides, the CDR3 is TGTGCCAGCAGCTTGGAGGGGAACACCGGGGAGCTGTTTTTT.